The TCR beta chain under discussion was sequenced for a study of cytomegalovirus exposure and HLA in healthy donors. Whole-study findings and limits: For most subjects, TCR beta sequences were reported to predict HLA-A and HLA-B alleles with accuracy.

Healthy bone marrow donors made up the donor group. As to this clone: The target antigen is unknown.

PCR primers comprised 60 Vbeta and 13 Jbeta primers. Produced via immunoSEQ multiplex PCR; TCRdb's table is partial and in-frame only. The sample shows 150,000 to 200,000 clones, over 60% of them seen only once. CDR1 is MDHEN and CDR2 is SYDVKM in the germline V gene. V dropped 4 bases and J dropped 4 bases, with 14 bases sitting between them. This CDR3 is built from 14 residues. Sample: PBMCs. The chain uses TRBV28 and TRBJ2-7; maybe TRBD2 (5 bases). This receptor was identified in a man between 18 and 29 years old in good health and CMV-seronegative. The CDR3 sequence: CASSSGPPGYEQYF. CDR3 nucleotide sequence: TGTGCCAGCAGTTCCGGCCCCCCGGGGTACGAGCAGTACTTC.